This T cell receptor beta chain was sequenced for a study of blood T cell repertoires in COVID-19. Across the whole study: Sample material is recorded as cDNA or gDNA derived from T cells, B-cell-depleted T cells, or PBMCs.

Using immunoSEQ multiplex PCR, the repertoire was profiled, and TCRdb retains in-frame clones only, with some absent. The data show about 59,000 clones, with about nine tenths seen just once and 16% held by the top ten. V lost 5 bases, J lost 9 bases, and 10 bases stayed unmatched. Per the germline V gene, CDR1 is MDHEN and CDR2 is SYDVKM. This CDR3 is 15 amino acids long. Source material: peripheral blood. The chain recombines TRBV28 with TRBJ2-4; the match to TRBD1 covers 10 bases. The receptor was isolated from an elderly man with acute or convalescent COVID-19. CDR3 coding DNA: TGTGCCAGCAGTCCCCCGGGACAGGGGAGTCCCATTCAGTACTTC. It encodes CASSPPGQGSPIQYF.